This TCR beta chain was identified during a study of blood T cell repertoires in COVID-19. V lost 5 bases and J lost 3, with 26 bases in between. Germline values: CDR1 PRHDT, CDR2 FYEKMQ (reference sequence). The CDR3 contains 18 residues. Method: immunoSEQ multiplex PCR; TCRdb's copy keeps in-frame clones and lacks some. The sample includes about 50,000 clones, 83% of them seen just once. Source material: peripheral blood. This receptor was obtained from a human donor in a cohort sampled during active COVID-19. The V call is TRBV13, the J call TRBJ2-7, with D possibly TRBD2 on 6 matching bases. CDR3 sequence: CASSGGTPLSTPYYEQYF. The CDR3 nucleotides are TGTGCCAGCAGCGGCGGGACTCCTCTATCCACCCCGTACTACGAGCAGTACTTC.